A selection of T cell receptor beta chains follows, all from one sample in a study of shared clonotypes between healthy human individuals. TCRdb keeps only in-frame clones here, not all; method: immunoSEQ multiplex PCR. Here the sample spans roughly 2.2 million clones, roughly 92% being singletons. Sequencing input: naive CD4+ T cells from PBMCs. Receptors originate from a man in his late teens or twenties in good health. Some clones in this sample may be carry-over from other donors' samples. The CDR3 runs from the conserved cysteine through the conserved F or W. The D gene is left open where the match is weak. Clone size is given for some rows only: seen once, a few or many times, or a class if the clone is expanded.

d_gene	j_gene	abundance	v_gene	CDR3nt	CDR3aa
NA	TRBJ2-6	NA	TRBV10-3	TGTGCCATCAGTGAGTCGGGCAGAAGTTCCTCTGGGGCCAACGTCCTGACTTTC	CAISESGRSSSGANVLTF
TRBD2	TRBJ2-1	NA	TRBV4-2	TGTGCCAGCGGGAACCGGGTAGCGGGAGTAGGTGAGCAGTTCTTC	CASGNRVAGVGEQFF
NA	TRBJ2-6	NA	TRBV28	TGTGCCAGCAGTTTAGAACTTGCTGGGGCCAACGTCCTGACTTTC	CASSLELAGANVLTF
TRBD1	TRBJ2-7	NA	TRBV6-6	TGTGCCAGCAGTACCCCGGGACAGGGTATCGACGAGCAGTACTTC	CASSTPGQGIDEQYF
NA	TRBJ1-2	once	TRBV19	TGTGCCAGTAGTCTTGGGGGAAGCCTGAGCTATGGCTACACCTTC	CASSLGGSLSYGYTF
NA	TRBJ1-5	NA	TRBV6-5	TGTGCCAGCAGTATCCGGTGGAGCAATCAGCCCCAGCATTTT	CASSIRWSNQPQHF
NA	TRBJ2-1	few	TRBV18	TGTGCCAGCGCCGCTACCTCCGTTGACAATGAGCAGTTCTTC	CASAATSVDNEQFF
NA	TRBJ1-2	NA	TRBV28	TGTGCCAGCAGTTTATTAGGGGGGCCTGAGGGCTACACCTTC	CASSLLGGPEGYTF
TRBD2	TRBJ2-7	NA	TRBV7-3	TGTGCCAGTCAGAGGACTAGCGGGAACTACGAGCAGTACTTC	CASQRTSGNYEQYF
TRBD2	TRBJ2-6	NA	TRBV6-6	TGTGCCAGCAACGCGGGGGAGAGGTCTGGGGCCAACGTCCTGACTTTC	CASNAGERSGANVLTF
TRBD1	TRBJ1-1	NA	TRBV5-1	TGCGCCAGCAGCTCTGGACAGGGGGGAGTGAACACTGAAGCTTTCTTT	CASSSGQGGVNTEAFF
TRBD1	TRBJ2-2	NA	TRBV7-8	TGTGCCAGCAGCCCACGCGGACAGGGCGCGAACACCGGGGAGCTGTTTTTT	CASSPRGQGANTGELFF
TRBD1	TRBJ2-3	NA	TRBV18	TGTGCCAGCTCACCTTCCGGGACAGGAGGCACAGATACGCAGTATTTT	CASSPSGTGGTDTQYF
NA	TRBJ2-3	NA	TRBV5-1	TGCGCCAGCAGCCCGGGGGCAGACACAGATACGCAGTATTTT	CASSPGADTDTQYF
NA	TRBJ1-3	NA	TRBV5-4	TGTGCCAGCAGCCTCGACAGTCTCGCTGGAAACACCATATATTTT	CASSLDSLAGNTIYF
NA	TRBJ2-7	NA	TRBV18	TGTGCCAGCTCACCAGGGGCTGGCTCCTACGAGCAGTACTTC	CASSPGAGSYEQYF
TRBD2	TRBJ2-3	NA	TRBV5-1	TGCGCCAGCAGACTAGCGGGAGGGCCAGATACGCAGTATTTT	CASRLAGGPDTQYF
NA	TRBJ2-3	NA	TRBV5-1	TGCGCCAGCAGCTTGGTTAGCGGATTCACAGATACGCAGTATTTT	CASSLVSGFTDTQYF
NA	TRBJ1-5	NA	TRBV18	TGTGCCAGCTCACCTCGGGGGGATCAGCCCCAGCATTTT	CASSPRGDQPQHF
TRBD1	TRBJ1-2	once	TRBV6-1	TGTGCCAGCAGAGAAAGTTATGGGACAGGGGGCGGCTATGGCTACACCTTC	CASRESYGTGGGYGYTF
TRBD2	TRBJ2-7	NA	TRBV28	TGTGCCAGCAGGCGAACCGGGGGGGGAGTCTACGAGCAGTACTTC	CASRRTGGGVYEQYF
NA	TRBJ1-3	NA	TRBV29-1	TGCAGCTCGGTGGGGGGGCCCCCGAGCTCTGGAAACACCATATATTTT	CSSVGGPPSSGNTIYF
NA	TRBJ2-5	NA	TRBV5-1	TGCGCCAGCAGCCCTAGGGCTCAAACCCCCCGAGAGACCCAGTACTTC	CASSPRAQTPRETQYF
NA	TRBJ1-1	NA	TRBV28	TGTGCCAGCGGGTACAGATCCATGAACACTGAAGCTTTCTTT	CASGYRSMNTEAFF
NA	TRBJ1-1	NA	TRBV18	TGTGCCAGCTCACCGAGCGGGACTCATGAAGCGGGTGAAGCTTTCTTT	CASSPSGTHEAGEAFF
TRBD2	TRBJ2-1	NA	TRBV7-2	TGTGCCAGCAGCCTATTTAGCGGGAGTTACAATGAGCAGTTCTTC	CASSLFSGSYNEQFF
NA	TRBJ2-7	NA	TRBV30	TGTGCCTGGACTTACGGGACCGAGTACGAGCAGTACTTC	CAWTYGTEYEQYF
NA	TRBJ2-3	once	TRBV2	TGTGCCAGCAGTGGACAGCCCACAGATACGCAGTATTTT	CASSGQPTDTQYF
NA	TRBJ2-3	once	TRBV2	TGTGCCAGCAGTGACAGGCAGAACACAGATACGCAGTATTTT	CASSDRQNTDTQYF
NA	TRBJ2-2	few	TRBV10-3	TGTGCCATCAGTGAGCCCGTAGCCCCGAACACCGGGGAGCTGTTTTTT	CAISEPVAPNTGELFF
NA	TRBJ2-7	NA	TRBV30	TGTGCCTGGGCTCGGGGCGGACCCTACGAGCAGTACTTC	CAWARGGPYEQYF
NA	TRBJ2-3	NA	TRBV2	TGTGCCAGCAAAAATTTGGACCCCTCAGATACGCAGTATTTT	CASKNLDPSDTQYF
NA	TRBJ1-5	NA	TRBV4-3	TGCGCCAGCAGCCTGGAAGGGGGACGCAATCAGCCCCAGCATTTT	CASSLEGGRNQPQHF
TRBD2	TRBJ2-1	NA	TRBV30	TGTGCCTGGATGAAGCCGGGACTAGAGGACTACAATGAGCAGTTCTTC	CAWMKPGLEDYNEQFF
NA	TRBJ1-1	NA	TRBV27	TGTGCCAGCAGCCAGAATCCGTTCAGGGGAACTGAAGCTTTCTTT	CASSQNPFRGTEAFF
NA	TRBJ2-7	NA	TRBV27	TGTGCCAGCAGTCGAAGCGGATCGCCGAGCGAGCAGTACTTC	CASSRSGSPSEQYF
TRBD1	TRBJ1-2	NA	TRBV28	TGTGCCAGCAGTGGGGGGACAGGGGGTTTCGGCTACACCTTC	CASSGGTGGFGYTF
NA	TRBJ2-2	NA	TRBV4-1	TGCGCCAGCAGCCACCTAAGGAGGGGGTACACCGGGGAGCTGTTTTTT	CASSHLRRGYTGELFF
NA	TRBJ2-2	NA	TRBV4-1	TGCGCCAGCAGCCTACGAGAGGGGGGAAACACCGGGGAGCTGTTTTTT	CASSLREGGNTGELFF
TRBD2	TRBJ2-7	once	TRBV29-1	TGCAGCGTTGAAGGAGTAGCGGGACAACTCTACGAGCAGTACTTC	CSVEGVAGQLYEQYF
TRBD1	TRBJ2-5	NA	TRBV25-1	TGTGCCAGCAGTCACGACAGGGGAGAGACCCAGTACTTC	CASSHDRGETQYF
NA	TRBJ2-7	once	TRBV4-3	TGCGCCAGCAGCCCTAATTCGTGGTACAGGAGCTCCTACGAGCAGTACTTC	CASSPNSWYRSSYEQYF
NA	TRBJ1-2	once	TRBV2	TGTGCCAGCAGTGTTGCTTCCTATGGCTACACCTTC	CASSVASYGYTF
NA	TRBJ1-5	NA	TRBV7-4	TGTGCCAGCAGCTTAACGACAGGAGGGATAGGGCAGCCCCAGCATTTT	CASSLTTGGIGQPQHF
TRBD1	TRBJ1-6	NA	TRBV6-5	TGTGCCAGCAGGCGGGACAGCTATTCACCCCTCCACTTT	CASRRDSYSPLHF
TRBD2	TRBJ2-5	NA	TRBV5-1	TGCGCCAGCAGCTTGGCCCTAGCGGGAGGGCCGGAGACCCAGTACTTC	CASSLALAGGPETQYF
NA	TRBJ1-1	NA	TRBV27	TGTGCCAGCAGTTCCCCCGGGCCTAGGAGCACTGAAGCTTTCTTT	CASSSPGPRSTEAFF
NA	TRBJ2-7	NA	TRBV12-1	TGTGCCAGACCGTACGAGCAGTACTTC	CARPYEQYF
NA	TRBJ2-3	NA	TRBV5-1	TGCGCCAGCAGCTTGACCTTCGCCGGTGGGACGCAGTATTTT	CASSLTFAGGTQYF
NA	TRBJ2-7	NA	TRBV29-1	TGCAGCGTTGGTCCGGTCCTTGTGGACGAGCAGTACTTC	CSVGPVLVDEQYF
NA	TRBJ2-2	NA	TRBV4-2	TGTGCCAGCAGCCAACCGGGACTCGGGAACACCGGGGAGCTGTTTTTT	CASSQPGLGNTGELFF
NA	TRBJ2-6	NA	TRBV5-1	TGCGCCAGCAGCCCTTCTGGGGCCAACGTCCTGACTTTC	CASSPSGANVLTF
NA	TRBJ1-2	NA	TRBV28	TGTGCCAGCCAACAGGGCCTACCTAACTATGGCTACACCTTC	CASQQGLPNYGYTF